The 27 T cell receptor beta chains below all came from one sample that was sequenced in a study of T cell repertoires in cytomegalovirus infection. Via MiXCR, TCRdb re-called the reads, giving one row per CDR3 protein. The sample shows roughly 150,000 distinct CDR3 sequences, about 20% of them seen only once. Sequencing was performed on PBMCs. The origin of the receptors is a human donor in good health (CMV status not recorded). Some clones in this sample may be carry-over from other donors' samples.

In this sample, this clonotype turned up many times. The V gene is TRBV28, the J gene TRBJ1-5; D is possibly TRBD1 (5 bases). Germline lookup yields CDR1 MDHEN and CDR2 SYDVKM. The ends were cut back, 4 bases at V and 1 base at J, with 11 bases in the middle. The CDR3 covers 15 residues. The CDR3 sequence: CASSYHGDSNQPQHF. The CDR3, as DNA: TGTGCCAGCAGTTACCATGGGGACAGCAATCAGCCCCAGCATTTT. The complete variable domain, with remaining parts taken from reference TRBV28 and TRBJ1-5, reads DVKVTQSSRYLVKRTGEKVFLECVQDMDHENMFWYRQDPGLGLRLIYFSYDVKMKEKGDIPEGYSVSREKKERFSLILESASTNQTSMYLCASSYHGDSNQPQHFGDGTRLSIL.

This clonotype was detected only a few times. The chain has TRBV6-5 and TRBJ2-7; the D is unclear. Germline loops: CDR1 MNHEY, CDR2 SVGAGI. Trimming removed 0 bases at V and 4 bases at J, with 4 bases between. This CDR3 region has 12 residues. The CDR3 here is CASSYSAYEQYF. CDR3 DNA sequence: TGTGCCAGCAGTTACTCGGCGTACGAGCAGTACTTC.

This sequence joins TRBV18 and TRBJ2-1; 7 positions match TRBD2. This CDR3 contains 17 residues. The germline V gene has CDR1 KGHSH and CDR2 LQKENI. The junction had 12 bases not matched to a gene; V was cut back by 2 bases and J by 5 bases. The CDR3, as DNA: TGTGCCAGCTCACCAAGATTTGGCGGGAGTAGCCACAATGAGCAGTTCTTC. Amino acids: CASSPRFGGSSHNEQFF.

The table lists this clonotype with many counts. J is TRBJ2-7 and V is TRBV7-8; 9 bases fit TRBD2. Germline V CDR1 and CDR2: SGHVS, FQNEAQ. V lost 4 bases and J lost 4; bases outside the gene matches: 11. The CDR3 has 16 residues. Here the CDR3 reads CASSSQRAGGKYEQYF. As DNA, the CDR3 is TGTGCCAGCAGCTCCCAACGAGCGGGGGGAAAGTACGAGCAGTACTTC. Supplemented by reference TRBV7-8 and TRBJ2-7, the full variable domain reads GAGVSQSPRYKVAKRGQDVALRCDPISGHVSLFWYQQALGQGPEFLTYFQNEAQLDKSGLPSDRFFAERPEGSVSTLKIQRTQQEDSAVYLCASSSQRAGGKYEQYFGPGTRLTVT.

CDR3 loop: CSARDLGTQPQHF. The CDR3 DNA sequence: TGCAGTGCTAGAGATCTGGGGACCCAGCCCCAGCATTTT. The J gene is TRBJ1-5, the V gene TRBV20-1; the D gene is possibly TRBD1 (5 bases). V lost 0 bases and J 7 bases, leaving 10 bases between the germline ends. Germline CDR1 DFQATT, CDR2 SNEGSKA (reference sequence). CDR3 length: 13 residues.

This clonotype showed up just a few times. The rearrangement joins TRBV27 to TRBJ1-6; D is unresolved. CDR3 length equals 13 residues. In germline, CDR1 is MNHEY, CDR2 SMNVEV (reference sequence). The V end was cut by 3 bases, the J end by 14 bases, with 14 bases between. The CDR3 sequence: CASSLTSTKSLHF. DNA of the CDR3: TGTGCCAGCAGTTTGACGTCCACGAAATCCCTCCACTTT.

This clonotype showed up just a few times. The chain has TRBV19 and TRBJ1-5; D gene unclear. Trimming pared 4 bases from V and 7 bases from J, leaving 8 bases between. The CDR3 has 12 amino acids. Per the germline V gene, CDR1 is LNHDA and CDR2 is SQIVND (reference sequence). CDR3 nucleotide sequence: TGTGCCAGTAGTACTGGATTCCAGCCCCAGCATTTT. This encodes CASSTGFQPQHF.

The V call is TRBV28, the J call TRBJ1-1; D gene uncertain. Trimming left V 5 bases short and J 4 bases short, with 11 bases between. The germline gives CDR1 MDHEN, CDR2 SYDVKM. This CDR3 contains 13 residues. CDR3 sequence: CASSPTLRTEAFF. CDR3 DNA sequence: TGTGCCAGCAGTCCGACCTTACGCACTGAAGCTTTCTTT.

The rearrangement joins TRBV30 to TRBJ1-5; D is perhaps TRBD1 (5 bases). V shed 0 bases and J shed 6 bases, with 9 bases lying between them. The CDR3 length is 13 residues. The germline V gene has CDR1 GTSNPN and CDR2 SVGIG (reference sequence). This chain's CDR3 is CAWSVMGTQPQHF. CDR3 coding DNA: TGTGCCTGGAGTGTAATGGGGACTCAGCCCCAGCATTTT.

Many counts were recorded for this clonotype. The chain links TRBV12-3 or TRBV12-4 to TRBJ2-6, with TRBD1 matching 7 bases. CDR3 size: 19 residues. J lost 0 bases, V lost 6 bases, and 14 bases had no gene match. The CDR3 here is CASSPRVGGGLSGANVLTF. In nucleotides, the CDR3 is TGTGCCAGCAGCCCCCGGGTAGGGGGCGGTCTCTCTGGGGCCAACGTCCTGACTTTC.

This clonotype appeared a few times. The chain links TRBV5-5 to TRBJ2-1, with 10 nucleotides matching TRBD2. Germline V CDR1 and CDR2: SGHKS, YYEKEE (reference sequence). This CDR3 region has 19 residues. The ends lost 0 bases at V and 6 bases at J; junction bases unmatched: 15. The CDR3 DNA is TGTGCCAGCAGCTTGGCTATAGTGGGACTAGCGACGCCCTCCAATGAGCAGTTCTTC. It translates to CASSLAIVGLATPSNEQFF.

The chain has TRBV28 and TRBJ1-6; D might be TRBD1 (5 bases). Trimming pared 5 bases from V and 7 bases from J, leaving 12 bases between. From germline, CDR1 is MDHEN and CDR2 SYDVKM. This CDR3 region has 14 residues. The DNA of the CDR3 is TGTGCCAGCAGTGAACAGGTCAGGAATTCACCCCTCCACTTT. Protein sequence: CASSEQVRNSPLHF. Variable domain in full (rest from reference TRBV28 and TRBJ1-6): DVKVTQSSRYLVKRTGEKVFLECVQDMDHENMFWYRQDPGLGLRLIYFSYDVKMKEKGDIPEGYSVSREKKERFSLILESASTNQTSMYLCASSEQVRNSPLHFGNGTRLTVT.

The table lists this clonotype with many counts. CDR3 DNA sequence: TGTGCCAGCAGCTTAAGACAGAGCACAGATACGCAGTATTTT. It is translated as CASSLRQSTDTQYF. The J gene is TRBJ2-3, the V gene TRBV7-2, with D perhaps TRBD1 (5 bases). This CDR3 region has 14 residues. The V end was cut by 2 bases, the J end by 0 bases, with 6 bases between. CDR1 and CDR2 (germline): SGHTA, FQGNSA.

This clonotype was counted at least ten times. The chain employs TRBV7-6 and TRBJ2-7; D might be TRBD1 (6 bases). The V end lost 1 base, the J end lost 6 bases, and 10 bases lay between the germline ends. The CDR3 runs to 13 residues. Germline CDR1 SGHVS, CDR2 FNYEAQ. Written as DNA, the CDR3 is TGTGCCAGCAGCTTAGGGGCCAGGGGCGAGCAGTACTTC. Amino acid sequence: CASSLGARGEQYF.

This chain connects TRBV4-3 to TRBJ2-1, with D possibly being TRBD2 (5 bases). CDR1 and CDR2 from the germline V gene are LGHNA and YSLEER. The length of the CDR3 is 16 residues. The V gene lost 0 bases and the J gene lost 6 bases, with 15 bases spanning the gap. CDR3 DNA sequence: TGCGCCAGCAGCCAAGATGAAGGGAGTCTACGCAATGAGCAGTTCTTC. It is translated as CASSQDEGSLRNEQFF.

Here the CDR3 reads CAWSTRTGYTEAFF. The CDR3 DNA reads TGTGCCTGGAGTACCCGGACAGGGTACACTGAAGCTTTCTTT. This chain links TRBV30 with TRBJ1-1; 8 positions agree with TRBD1. J gave up 3 bases and V 2 bases, and 5 bases lay outside the gene matches. CDR3 size: 14 residues. The germline V gene has CDR1 GTSNPN and CDR2 SVGIG (reference sequence).

The J gene is TRBJ2-5, the V gene TRBV5-5; 7 bases align to TRBD1. This CDR3 contains 15 residues. V was clipped by 4 bases and J by 3 bases; unmatched bases: 9. Germline CDR1 and CDR2: SGHKS and YYEKEE (reference sequence). The CDR3 protein is CASSPHDRVEETQYF. CDR3 nucleotide sequence: TGTGCCAGCAGCCCCCATGACAGGGTGGAAGAGACCCAGTACTTC.

The V gene is TRBV12-3 or TRBV12-4, the J gene TRBJ2-7; perhaps TRBD2 as D (7 bases). CDR3 length: 14 amino acids. V lost 5 bases and J lost 7, with 18 bases in between. CDR3 sequence reads: CASSRSSGGGEQYF. As DNA, the CDR3 is TGTGCCAGCAGTCGCTCGTCGGGGGGCGGTGAGCAGTACTTC.

V is TRBV23-1 and J is TRBJ2-1; TRBD2 matches 7 bases. TRBV23-1 is assigned to the ORF class and has an uncertain function. This CDR3 region has 17 residues. Trimming removed 0 bases from V and 6 bases from J; junction bases left unmatched: 11. The CDR3 protein is CASSQSGGVFWVNEQFF. The CDR3 nucleotides read TGCGCCAGCAGTCAATCTGGGGGGGTCTTTTGGGTCAATGAGCAGTTCTTC.

V usage is TRBV29-1 and J usage is TRBJ1-2, with D perhaps matching TRBD1 (5 bases). Looked up from germline, CDR1 is SQVTM and CDR2 is ANQGSEA. This CDR3 comprises 11 residues. The germline V and J ends were trimmed by 2 bases and 8 bases, with 9 bases remaining between them. The CDR3 coding sequence is TGCAGCGTTGAAATGGGGGGAGGCTACACCTTC. It codes for CSVEMGGGYTF.

On this clonotype itself: This clone may be a read error of a much larger clone one base away. The CDR3 DNA sequence: TGTTCCAGCAGTTACTCAGGAGGAGGTGGCCGTGAAGCTTTCTTT. Translating gives CSSSYSGGGGREAFF. This rearrangement joins TRBV6-2 or TRBV6-3 to TRBJ1-1; the D is unclear. CDR1 and CDR2 from the germline V gene are MNHEY and SVGEGT. This CDR3 is 15 amino acids long.

This rearrangement joins TRBV15 to TRBJ1-4, with D tentatively TRBD1 (6 bases). V lost 1 base, J lost 4 bases, and 7 bases lay in between. This CDR3 has 14 amino acids. The germline V gene encodes CDR1 LNHNV and CDR2 YYDKDF (reference sequence). The CDR3 is CATSRGTDNEKLFF. The CDR3 coding sequence is TGTGCCACCAGCAGAGGGACAGATAATGAAAAACTGTTTTTT.

The V and J genes are TRBV5-4 and TRBJ2-1; D ambiguous. Germline CDR1 and CDR2: SGHNT and YYREEE (reference sequence). The germline V and J ends were trimmed by 4 bases and 5 bases, with 10 bases remaining between them. CDR3 size: 13 residues. This CDR3 is CASSPPTNNEQFF. In nucleotides, the CDR3 is TGTGCCAGCAGCCCACCTACTAACAATGAGCAGTTCTTC.

The gene calls are TRBV10-2 and TRBJ1-1; D is unresolved. The CDR3 covers 13 residues. V gave up 4 bases and J gave up 0 bases, with 6 bases separating them. CDR1 is WSHSY, CDR2 SAAADI, per germline. This CDR3 reads CASSVGVNTEAFF. CDR3 coding DNA: TGCGCCAGCAGTGTCGGGGTGAACACTGAAGCTTTCTTT.

This clonotype was observed at least ten times. The chain recombines TRBV7-3 with TRBJ2-7; a possible D gene is TRBD2 (5 bases). Germline V CDR1 and CDR2: SGHTA, FQGTGA. The length of the CDR3 is 12 residues. V lost 9 bases to trimming and J lost 3 bases, with 12 bases between them. The CDR3 bases are TGTGCCAGTTCAGCGGCGCTCTACGAGCAGTACTTC. As protein: CASSAALYEQYF.

This clonotype was picked up many times. This chain uses TRBV28 with TRBJ2-5; TRBD2 aligns across 12 bases. The length of the CDR3 is 21 residues. V was clipped by 3 bases and J by 1 base; unmatched bases: 18. Germline assignment: CDR1 MDHEN and CDR2 SYDVKM. CDR3 bases: TGTGCCAGCAGTTTTCTCCTCGCTTCGGCTAGGACTAGCGGGGTCCAAGAGACCCAGTACTTC. This encodes CASSFLLASARTSGVQETQYF. Filled out from reference TRBV28 and TRBJ2-5, the complete variable domain reads DVKVTQSSRYLVKRTGEKVFLECVQDMDHENMFWYRQDPGLGLRLIYFSYDVKMKEKGDIPEGYSVSREKKERFSLILESASTNQTSMYLCASSFLLASARTSGVQETQYFGPGTRLLVL.

This clonotype was seen ten or more times. The chain is built from TRBV6-5 and TRBJ2-2, with unresolved D. Germline V lookup: CDR1 MNHEY, CDR2 SVGAGI. Trimming took 6 bases from V and 3 from J, leaving 11 bases between them. CDR3 length: 14 amino acids. CDR3 nucleotides: TGTGCCAGCAGGATCGACAAATACACCGGGGAGCTGTTTTTT. Residues: CASRIDKYTGELFF.